One and the same sample provided the 12 T cell receptor beta chains below, sequenced in a study of sequential checkpoint blockade in melanoma (dated 2019 in TCRdb). The treatment or condition label here, explained by the study, means: randomized to nivolumab then ipilimumab (arm A) or the reverse (arm B). Libraries were built with the immunoSEQ multiplex PCR assay. TCRdb's version of the immuneACCESS table is confined to in-frame rearrangements and falls short of the full clone set. An unresolved V gene accounts for under half of the shortfall where checked; the remainder is of unknown origin. In all, the sample holds about 10,000 clones, and 20% to 25% of those were seen once. The ten largest clonotypes hold about 14% of the sample. This specimen was tumor tissue (inferred from file names), taken from a patient given nivolumab and ipilimumab in sequence. Receptor source: a human donor with melanoma.

A few counts support this clone. CDR3 sequence: CASSEALPGTGEAYEQYF. CDR3 nucleotide sequence: TGTGCCAGCAGTGAAGCGCTTCCTGGGACAGGGGAAGCCTACGAGCAGTACTTC. The chain joins TRBV9 to TRBJ2-7; TRBD1 matches at 10 bases. The J segment lost 2 bases and the V segment lost 5 bases, leaving 16 bases of the junction unmatched. Germline-derived CDR1 and CDR2 are SGDLS and YYNGEE. This CDR3 comprises 18 residues.

The gene calls are TRBV14 and TRBJ2-1; D gene unclear. Germline V lookup: CDR1 SGHDN, CDR2 FVKESK. This CDR3 has 14 residues. The V and J ends lost 3 bases and 2 bases respectively, with 8 bases between them. DNA for the CDR3: TGTGCCAGCAGCCAGGTGACTGCCTACAATGAGCAGTTCTTC. Its translation: CASSQVTAYNEQFF.

The chain is built from TRBV5-1 and TRBJ2-3, with D possibly TRBD2 on 6 matching bases. Between the trimmed V and J ends, which lost 2 bases and 0 bases, there was a span of 7 bases. This CDR3 contains 14 residues. The V gene's germline CDR1 is SGHRS and CDR2 YFSETQ. CDR3 sequence reads: CASSFGTSTDTQYF. CDR3 coding DNA: TGCGCCAGCAGCTTTGGGACTAGCACAGATACGCAGTATTTT.

The sample holds a few counts of this clone. The rearrangement uses TRBV11-3 and TRBJ1-2; TRBD1 matches 10 bases. Germline CDR1 SGHNT, CDR2 YENEEA. CDR3 size: 16 residues. Losses at the gene ends were 5 bases for V and 6 bases for J; bases not matched to a gene: 12. The CDR3 nucleotides are TGTGCCAGCAGCAGACAGGCCGGGACAGGGGTCGATGGCTACACCTTC. Protein product: CASSRQAGTGVDGYTF.

The chain employs TRBV2 and TRBJ2-7; 10 nucleotides match TRBD2. CDR1 and CDR2 from the germline V gene are SNHLY and FYNNEI. The length of the CDR3 is 15 residues. V lost 6 bases to trimming and J lost 0 bases; unmatched junction nucleotides: 5. The CDR3 spells CASSSSGGGSYEQYF. CDR3 nucleotides: TGTGCCAGCAGCTCGAGCGGGGGGGGCTCCTACGAGCAGTACTTC. The complete variable domain, with remaining parts taken from reference TRBV2 and TRBJ2-7, reads EPEVTQTPSHQVTQMGQEVILRCVPISNHLYFYWYRQILGQKVEFLVSFYNNEISEKSEIFDDQFSVERPDGSNFTLKIRSTKLEDSAMYFCASSSSGGGSYEQYFGPGTRLTVT.

Relative to its sample, this clone is medium-sized. The rearrangement links TRBV4-1 to TRBJ2-2; the D is unclear. Germline loops: CDR1 MGHRA, CDR2 YSYEKL. There are 14 residues in the CDR3. V lost 3 bases and J lost 4, with 9 bases in between. The CDR3, as DNA: TGCGCCAGCAGCCACGGACGGACCACCGGGGAGCTGTTTTTT. It specifies CASSHGRTTGELFF.

This clone was counted ten times or more. J is TRBJ1-4 and V is TRBV9, with a tentative D call TRBD1 (5 bases). The germline gives CDR1 SGDLS, CDR2 YYNGEE. The CDR3 loop spans 15 amino acids. Trimming stripped 0 bases from V and 8 bases from J, with 14 bases between. CDR3 in DNA: TGTGCCAGCAGCGTAGAGGGGACCCGGGAGGAAAAACTGTTTTTT. Its translation: CASSVEGTREEKLFF.

This sequence joins TRBV10-3 and TRBJ1-2; D is possibly TRBD1 (6 bases). The length of the CDR3 is 16 residues. The V end was cut by 0 bases, the J end by 5 bases, with 16 bases between. CDR1 and CDR2 (germline): ENHRY, SYGVKD. Here the CDR3 reads CAISESRWTAVYGYTF. The CDR3 DNA follows: TGTGCCATCAGTGAGTCCCGTTGGACAGCAGTTTATGGCTACACCTTC.

This clone was found many times. V gene TRBV11-3 combines with J gene TRBJ1-2; no clear D gene. Germline V gene data show CDR1 as SGHNT and CDR2 as YENEEA. V was cut by 1 base and J by 8 bases, with 17 bases left in between. The CDR3 loop spans 15 amino acids. The CDR3 sequence: CASSLGSSRPIGYTF. The CDR3 DNA reads TGTGCCAGCAGCTTAGGGTCTTCTCGTCCTATAGGCTACACCTTC.

This sequence joins TRBV28 and TRBJ1-2; 8 positions agree with TRBD1. The CDR3 is 15 residues long. Germline loops: CDR1 MDHEN, CDR2 SYDVKM. The junction had 7 bases not matched to a gene; V was cut back by 1 base and J by 6 bases. The CDR3 DNA is TGTGCCAGCAGTTTATCTCAGGGGGCGCGGGATGGCTACACCTTC. Translating it yields CASSLSQGARDGYTF.

The chain combines TRBV29-1 with TRBJ2-3, with 9 bases aligning to TRBD1. Per germline, CDR1 SQVTM and CDR2 ANQGSEA. The CDR3 spans 13 residues. Unmatched junction bases numbered 5, after V lost 4 bases and J lost 6 bases. The CDR3 coding sequence is TGCAGCGTTGGGGGACAGGGTACGGATACGCAGTATTTT. Translated: CSVGGQGTDTQYF.

This sequence joins TRBV19 and TRBJ1-2; D uncertain. V was pared by 5 bases and J by 5 bases, with 12 bases between. The CDR3 is made up of 13 amino acids. Germline CDR1 and CDR2: LNHDA and SQIVND (reference sequence). The CDR3 sequence: CASSVSIWYGYTF. The CDR3 DNA follows: TGTGCCAGTAGTGTCTCGATTTGGTATGGCTACACCTTC.